Shown below are 30 T cell receptor beta chains from a single sample sequenced in a study of PD-L1 blockade in urothelial cancer. Time point specified: peripheral blood 6 weeks after treatment start. Profiling relied on immunoSEQ multiplex PCR, and the TCRdb table lists in-frame clones only, not all of them. The table has approximately 47,000 clones, roughly 80% seen once. This sample comprised PBMCs, obtained around atezolizumab (anti-PD-L1) treatment. The source is a man between 65 and 85 years old with urothelial cancer.

The V gene is TRBV7-9, the J gene TRBJ1-1; 11 bases fit TRBD1. Germline trimming cut 6 bases from V and 3 bases from J; bases unmatched to any gene: 3. The CDR3 is made up of 14 amino acids. CDR1 and CDR2 (germline): SEHNR, FQNEAQ (reference sequence). CDR3 residues: CASSWDRGYTEAFF. CDR3 bases: TGTGCCAGCAGTTGGGACAGGGGGTACACTGAAGCTTTCTTT.

CDR3: CASSSGQGSYNEQFF. The CDR3 coding sequence is TGTGCCAGCAGTAGCGGACAGGGTTCCTACAATGAGCAGTTCTTC. The chain is built from TRBV27 and TRBJ2-1, with 8 bases matching TRBD1. CDR1 is MNHEY and CDR2 is SMNVEV in the germline V gene (reference sequence). This CDR3 is 15 amino acids long. Trimming took 5 bases from V and 1 from J; bases not matched to a gene: 4.

The chain joins TRBV5-6 to TRBJ2-1; a weak D match, TRBD1 (6 bases). The CDR3 extends over 12 amino acids. CDR1 and CDR2 (germline): SGHDT, YYEEEE. The V end was cut by 4 bases, the J end by 7 bases, with 9 bases between. CDR3 bases: TGTGCCAGCAGCGGGGGCCAAAATGAGCAGTTCTTC. Translating gives CASSGGQNEQFF.

The J gene is TRBJ1-1, the V gene TRBV28; TRBD1 aligns across 7 bases. J was trimmed by 6 bases and V by 7 bases; bases with no gene match: 11. This CDR3 is 14 amino acids long. CDR1 and CDR2 (germline): MDHEN, SYDVKM. CDR3 sequence: CASTIAQGVAEAFF. As DNA, the CDR3 is TGTGCCAGCACCATTGCCCAGGGGGTGGCTGAAGCTTTCTTT.

With regard to this clone: Distinct nucleotide sequences in the sample also encode this CDR3. This chain joins TRBV28 and TRBJ2-7, with D unresolved. Deletions cut 1 base from V and 0 bases from J, with 7 bases between. CDR3 length: 14 amino acids. CDR1 MDHEN and CDR2 SYDVKM come from the germline V gene. CDR3 nucleotides: TGTGCCAGCAGTTTATCCCCGAGCTCCTACGAGCAGTACTTC. It yields the protein CASSLSPSSYEQYF.

The rearrangement uses TRBV7-9 and TRBJ2-7; TRBD1 might be the D (6 bases). This CDR3 has 15 amino acids. Germline-derived CDR1 and CDR2 are SEHNR and FQNEAQ (reference sequence). Trimming removed 2 bases from V and 5 bases from J, with 16 bases in between. CDR3 DNA sequence: TGTGCCAGCAGCTTAAATCTCGGCAGGGGACACGAGCAGTACTTC. It encodes CASSLNLGRGHEQYF.

The CDR3, as DNA: TGTGCCAGCAGCCACGGGACTAGCGGGAGGAGAGGTGAGCAGTTCTTC. Translating it yields CASSHGTSGRRGEQFF. J is TRBJ2-1 and V is TRBV14, with 15 bases identical to TRBD2. The germline V gene has CDR1 SGHDN and CDR2 FVKESK. V lost 3 bases, J lost 9 bases, and 6 bases stayed unmatched. The CDR3 spans 16 residues.

The V call is TRBV21-1, the J call TRBJ1-1; the table gives TRBD1 as D, unverified against the DNA. TRBV21-1 is recorded as a pseudogene. CDR3 length: 16 residues. Here the CDR3 reads CASIRGHRDRNTEAFF. The CDR3 DNA is TGTGCCAGCATCCGTGGGCACCGGGACAGGAACACTGAAGCTTTCTTT.

For the CDR3, the DNA is TGTGCCAGCAGCAAGGGACTAGCGGGAGGGAGGACCGGGGAGCTGTTTTTT. Translating gives CASSKGLAGGRTGELFF. The rearrangement joins TRBV4-2 to TRBJ2-2, with 16 bases lining up with TRBD2. The trim removed 5 bases at V and 5 bases at J, leaving 5 bases unmatched. Germline CDR1 LGHNA, CDR2 YNFKEQ. This CDR3 has 17 residues.

This chain links TRBV15 with TRBJ1-3, with 8 nucleotides matching TRBD1. The CDR3 contains 16 residues. Trimming took 0 bases from V and 2 from J; bases not matched to a gene: 3. The germline gives CDR1 LNHNV, CDR2 YYDKDF (reference sequence). CDR3 region: CATSRDRTGPGNTIYF. CDR3 nucleotides: TGTGCCACCAGCAGAGATCGGACAGGGCCTGGAAACACCATATATTTT.

This chain uses TRBV28 with TRBJ2-7, with TRBD2 matching over 9 bases. V lost 6 bases and J lost 0; bases outside the gene matches: 9. CDR3 length: 16 amino acids. Germline V CDR1 and CDR2: MDHEN, SYDVKM. Here the CDR3 reads CASSPVSGSSSYEQYF. The CDR3 DNA reads TGTGCCAGCAGCCCAGTTAGCGGGAGCAGCTCCTACGAGCAGTACTTC.

This clone has a count of ten or more. This chain uses TRBV6-1 with TRBJ1-2; TRBD1 matches 8 bases. The CDR3 length is 14 residues. In germline, CDR1 is MNHNS, CDR2 SASEGT. Trimming at V came to 2 bases and at J to 4 bases, leaving 3 bases not matched to a gene. The CDR3 DNA reads TGTGCCAGCAGTGAACAGGGGGCTACCTATGGCTACACCTTC. Its translation: CASSEQGATYGYTF.

This clone has only one observation. The chain is built from TRBV5-1 and TRBJ2-5, with 7 bases lining up with TRBD1. The ends lost 2 bases at V and 4 bases at J; junction bases unmatched: 8. The CDR3 length is 15 residues. Germline V gene lookup returns CDR1 SGHRS and CDR2 YFSETQ. The CDR3 DNA reads as TGCGCCAGCAGCTTAATACCGACAGGGCGAGAGACCCAGTACTTC. Amino acids: CASSLIPTGRETQYF.

This clone showed up just once. This chain connects TRBV30 to TRBJ2-7; 8 bases align to TRBD1. Losses at the gene ends were 3 bases for V and 1 base for J; bases not matched to a gene: 8. The CDR3 runs to 15 residues. In germline, CDR1 is GTSNPN, CDR2 SVGIG (reference sequence). CDR3 bases: TGTGCCTGGAGGGAGCCCGGGACAGGTTCCTACGAGCAGTACTTC. Translation gives CAWREPGTGSYEQYF. Based on the CDR3 plus reference TRBV30 and TRBJ2-7, the full variable domain is SQTIHQWPATLVQPVGSPLSLECTVEGTSNPNLYWYRQAAGRGLQLLFYSVGIGQISSEVPQNLSASRPQDRQFILSSKKLLLSDSGFYLCAWREPGTGSYEQYFGPGTRLTVT.

The CDR3 coding sequence is TGTGCCAGCAGCTCCTCCCGGTCACAAGAGACCCAGTACTTC. It encodes CASSSSRSQETQYF. The rearrangement joins TRBV11-2 to TRBJ2-5; no definite D call. This CDR3 spans 14 amino acids. Germline CDR1 SGHAT, CDR2 FQNNGV. Trimming removed 4 bases from V and 2 bases from J, with 11 bases in between.

A few counts support this clone. This rearrangement joins TRBV7-9 to TRBJ2-2; D is uncertain. CDR3 length equals 15 residues. Germline-derived CDR1 and CDR2 are SEHNR and FQNEAQ (reference sequence). With 3 bases removed from V and 1 base from J, the gap between germline ends came to 9 bases. The CDR3 sequence: CASSFDAGNTGELFF. In DNA form, the CDR3 reads TGTGCCAGCAGCTTCGACGCAGGGAACACCGGGGAGCTGTTTTTT. Variable domain in full (rest from reference TRBV7-9 and TRBJ2-2): DTGVSQNPRHKITKRGQNVTFRCDPISEHNRLYWYRQTLGQGPEFLTYFQNEAQLEKSRLLSDRFSAERPKGSFSTLEIQRTEQGDSAMYLCASSFDAGNTGELFFGEGSRLTVL.

This sequence joins TRBV28 and TRBJ1-2; 7 nucleotides agree with TRBD1. This CDR3 contains 16 residues. The germline V gene has CDR1 MDHEN and CDR2 SYDVKM. Trimming removed 10 bases from V and 4 bases from J; junction bases left unmatched: 18. The CDR3 is CATARRQGWVGYGYTF. The CDR3 DNA sequence: TGTGCCACCGCCCGACGACAGGGATGGGTTGGCTATGGCTACACCTTC.

The chain combines TRBV5-6 with TRBJ1-5; 8 nucleotides line up with TRBD1. This CDR3 has 18 residues. Germline CDR1 and CDR2: SGHDT and YYEEEE. V was clipped by 4 bases and J by 6 bases; unmatched bases: 18. The CDR3 region has the DNA TGTGCCAGCAGCGGTTGGAGCGGTTTGGGGGACAGGTCTCAGCCCCAGCATTTT. It specifies CASSGWSGLGDRSQPQHF.

Only a few counts were recorded for this clone. The gene calls are TRBV5-3 and TRBJ1-5; D is ambiguous. TRBV5-3 is flagged as an ORF with uncertain function. Between the trimmed V and J ends, which lost 8 bases and 3 bases, there was a span of 15 bases. This CDR3 has 14 amino acids. CDR3 residues: CARIRYLPNQPQHF. The CDR3 DNA follows: TGTGCCAGGATACGGTACCTTCCCAATCAGCCCCAGCATTTT.

The chain couples TRBV11-2 to TRBJ2-5, with a tentative D call TRBD2 (6 bases). The germline V gene has CDR1 SGHAT and CDR2 FQNNGV. The CDR3 has 13 amino acids. Deletions cut 0 bases from V and 13 bases from J, with 15 bases between. Written as DNA, the CDR3 is TGTGCCAGCAGCTTAGACCGGACGGGAGTCAGGTACTTC. Encoded protein: CASSLDRTGVRYF.

The genes are TRBV7-6 and TRBJ2-3; the match to TRBD1 covers 10 bases. This CDR3 contains 16 residues. V gave up 0 bases and J gave up 4 bases; unmatched junction bases: 4. The germline V gene has CDR1 SGHVS and CDR2 FNYEAQ. The CDR3 region has the DNA TGTGCCAGCAGCTTAGCCCCGGACAGGGGGGCAGATACGCAGTATTTT. This sequence encodes CASSLAPDRGADTQYF.

The J gene is TRBJ2-1, the V gene TRBV29-1; possible D gene TRBD2, 7 bases. CDR3 length: 13 residues. Germline V gives CDR1 SQVTM, CDR2 ANQGSEA. V dropped 8 bases and J dropped 9 bases, with 20 bases sitting between them. CDR3 sequence: CSLLGGGGGEQFF. In DNA form, the CDR3 reads TGCAGCTTATTGGGGGGCGGGGGTGGTGAGCAGTTCTTC.

The rearrangement joins TRBV7-8 to TRBJ1-1; 7 bases are a match to TRBD1. V was pared by 6 bases and J by 2 bases, with 9 bases of the junction left unmatched. Germline loops: CDR1 SGHVS, CDR2 FQNEAQ. The CDR3 is 15 amino acids. CDR3 bases: TGTGCCAGCAGTTTTTCGACAGGGCGCAACACTGAAGCTTTCTTT. Amino acid sequence: CASSFSTGRNTEAFF. Drawing the rest from reference TRBV7-8 and TRBJ1-1, the complete variable domain is GAGVSQSPRYKVAKRGQDVALRCDPISGHVSLFWYQQALGQGPEFLTYFQNEAQLDKSGLPSDRFFAERPEGSVSTLKIQRTQQEDSAVYLCASSFSTGRNTEAFFGQGTRLTVV.

The CDR3 is CASISGGGEAFF. For the CDR3, the DNA is TGTGCCAGCATCTCTGGGGGGGGTGAAGCTTTCTTT. The chain has TRBV7-9 and TRBJ1-1, with D perhaps matching TRBD1 (5 bases). CDR3 length: 12 amino acids. V dropped 7 bases and J dropped 7 bases, with 13 bases sitting between them. Germline CDR1 and CDR2: SEHNR and FQNEAQ (reference sequence).

V is TRBV5-6 and J is TRBJ1-2, with TRBD1 matching 9 bases. The CDR3 sequence is 15 residues long. The trim removed 2 bases at V and 4 bases at J, leaving 6 bases unmatched. The germline CDR1 and CDR2 sequences are SGHDT and YYEEEE. CDR3 protein: CASSFADRGVYGYTF. CDR3 DNA sequence: TGTGCCAGCAGCTTCGCGGACAGGGGTGTCTATGGCTACACCTTC.

This chain connects TRBV18 to TRBJ2-5; TRBD1 might be the D (5 bases). Trimming stripped 2 bases from V and 5 bases from J, with 12 bases between. The CDR3 totals 14 residues. In germline, CDR1 is KGHSH, CDR2 LQKENI. CDR3 sequence reads: CASSPTARVETQYF. Written as DNA, the CDR3 is TGTGCCAGCTCACCAACTGCCAGGGTCGAGACCCAGTACTTC. Full variable domain (missing parts from reference TRBV18 and TRBJ2-5): NAGVMQNPRHLVRRRGQEARLRCSPMKGHSHVYWYRQLPEEGLKFMVYLQKENIIDESGMPKERFSAEFPKEGPSILRIQQVVRGDSAAYFCASSPTARVETQYFGPGTRLLVL.

The gene calls are TRBV6-5 and TRBJ2-3; 7 nucleotides line up with TRBD2. V lost 4 bases, J lost 11 bases, and 9 bases stayed unmatched. Germline V lookup: CDR1 MNHEY, CDR2 SVGAGI. The CDR3 runs 13 residues. The CDR3 DNA follows: TGTGCCAGCAGTTCCGCCGGGACTATTCGGCAGTATTTT. Translating gives CASSSAGTIRQYF.

The rearrangement uses TRBV9 and TRBJ2-2; D is undetermined. This CDR3 spans 13 amino acids. Trimming left V 0 bases short and J 4 bases short, with 4 bases between. The germline V gene has CDR1 SGDLS and CDR2 YYNGEE. This chain's CDR3 is CASSVGATGELFF. CDR3 bases: TGTGCCAGCAGCGTAGGGGCCACCGGGGAGCTGTTTTTT.

J is TRBJ2-3 and V is TRBV11-2, with D unclear. CDR1 and CDR2 (germline): SGHAT, FQNNGV. Trimming left V 3 bases short and J 2 bases short, with 12 bases between. CDR3 length: 15 residues. CDR3 bases: TGTGCCAGCAGCTTTAGAGGAGCCTCCACAGATACGCAGTATTTT. Its translation: CASSFRGASTDTQYF.

The chain joins TRBV30 to TRBJ2-1; tentatively, D is TRBD1 (6 bases). The V gene's germline CDR1 is GTSNPN and CDR2 SVGIG (reference sequence). The length of the CDR3 is 11 residues. Trimming stripped 5 bases from V and 9 bases from J, with 11 bases between. The CDR3 spells CAWGGTGEQFF. The CDR3 DNA sequence: TGTGCCTGGGGGGGCACGGGTGAGCAGTTCTTC.